Following are 5 T cell receptor beta chains from one sample sequenced in a study of T cells expressing NK-cell markers. TCRdb reprocessed the 5' RACE reads, with one entry per CDR3 protein and no DNA. The sample includes 400,000 to 500,000 distinct CDR3 sequences. The specimen sequenced was blood T cells: a sorted CD56 or NKG2C T cell subset, CD4+ or CD8+ T cells, or bulk PBMC T cells (not recorded which). These receptors originate from a woman between 18 and 70 years old in good health.

This chain uses TRBV19 with TRBJ1-6. The CDR3 length is 16 residues. Germline V lookup: CDR1 LNHDA, CDR2 SQIVND (reference sequence). CDR3: CASSRRGGSYNSPLHF.

The chain links TRBV1 to TRBJ2-5; without DNA, the TCRdb call of TRBD2 cannot be checked. TRBV1 counts as a pseudogene. CDR3 length: 17 residues. The CDR3 reads CTSSQGVGSGRLETQYF.

The chain links TRBV30 to TRBJ2-5; TCRdb lists TRBD2, though no DNA is available to test this call. This CDR3 has 14 amino acids. Germline-derived CDR1 and CDR2 are GTSNPN and SVGIG (reference sequence). The CDR3 sequence: CAWTPGLVGETQYF.

The V gene is TRBV6-1, the J gene TRBJ2-7. The CDR3 loop spans 12 amino acids. CDR1 is MNHNS, CDR2 SASEGT, per germline. The CDR3 sequence: CASTLTGHEQYF.

V and J are TRBV20-1 and TRBJ1-5; without DNA, the TCRdb call of TRBD1 cannot be checked. The CDR3 length is 13 residues. Germline loops: CDR1 DFQATT, CDR2 SNEGSKA (reference sequence). The CDR3 is CSARQGAVQPQHF.